The rows below give T cell receptor beta chains drawn from one sample of a study of cytomegalovirus exposure and HLA in healthy donors. Some clones are missing from TCRdb's copy, which holds only in-frame ones; the method was immunoSEQ multiplex PCR. The table lists approximately 220,000 clones, 76% of them singletons, with 0.55% to 0.75% in the top ten. The sequencing input was PBMCs. Every receptor here comes from a man younger than 35 in good health and CMV-seronegative. Each CDR3 is given with its conserved first and last residue. D genes are given only for firm matches. Not all rows give a size; the values are once, few, many and, for expanded clones, a class.

V gene	clone size	D gene	J gene	CDR3 DNA	CDR3 protein
TRBV6-1	NA	NA	TRBJ2-6	TGTGCCACCCAATTGAGAGACTCTGGGGCCAACGTCCTGACTTTC	CATQLRDSGANVLTF
TRBV7-8	NA	NA	TRBJ2-2	TGTGCCAGCAGCTTAGAGGGGGGGCGGGAGCTGTTTTTT	CASSLEGGRELFF
TRBV9	NA	TRBD2	TRBJ2-7	TGTGCCAGCAGCGTAGGTCGGGGGGTGACTGAGCAGTACTTC	CASSVGRGVTEQYF
TRBV7-9	NA	NA	TRBJ1-1	TGTGCCAGCAGCCTCGGACAAGCGGGAACTGAAGCTTTCTTT	CASSLGQAGTEAFF
TRBV19	NA	NA	TRBJ2-1	TGTGCCAGTAGTATAGATTTAGGCGCGGCAAGGTTCCCCTACAATGAGCAGTTCTTC	CASSIDLGAARFPYNEQFF
TRBV6-1	NA	TRBD2	TRBJ2-1	TGTGCCAGCAGTGCGGGGCTAGCGGGGTCTTACAATGAGCAGTTCTTC	CASSAGLAGSYNEQFF
TRBV7-9	NA	NA	TRBJ1-1	TGTGCCAGCAGCTTACCCGGGATCAACACTGAAGCTTTCTTT	CASSLPGINTEAFF
TRBV5-1	NA	NA	TRBJ1-2	TGCGCCAGCAGCTTGGTAGAGAGGCCCCTAAACTATGGCTACACCTTC	CASSLVERPLNYGYTF
TRBV7-6	NA	NA	TRBJ1-2	TGTGCCAGCAGCTTATACAGAGATTCTAACTATGGCTACACCTTC	CASSLYRDSNYGYTF
TRBV5-1	NA	TRBD1	TRBJ2-7	TGCGCCAGCTCCTCACGGACAGGTTACACCTACGAGCAGTACTTC	CASSSRTGYTYEQYF
TRBV14	few	TRBD1	TRBJ2-1	TGTGCCAGCAGCCAATCCAGGGACAGGGGGCCCAATGAGCAGTTCTTC	CASSQSRDRGPNEQFF
TRBV29-1	NA	NA	TRBJ2-1	TGCAGCGCAGCGGTTCCTGAATACAATGAGCAGTTCTTC	CSAAVPEYNEQFF
TRBV4-1	NA	NA	TRBJ2-5	TGCGCCAGCAGCGCCCCCGGGGGTCGCCAAGGGACCCAGTACTTC	CASSAPGGRQGTQYF
TRBV5-1	NA	NA	TRBJ1-1	TGCGCCAGCAGCTTGAAAGGAGGGTACACTGAAGCTTTCTTT	CASSLKGGYTEAFF
TRBV4-1	NA	NA	TRBJ2-1	TGCGCCAGCAGCCAAGAAGGTAAAGCGGGTGAGCAGTTCTTC	CASSQEGKAGEQFF